The clone carrying this T cell receptor (beta chain) has more than one count but fewer than ten. No antigen is known for it. The assay was immunoSEQ multiplex PCR, and TCRdb's table has in-frame clones only and misses some. The sample shows roughly 30,000 clones, approximately 79% of them seen only once. These data originate in a study of T cells in narcolepsy. In the study overall: Enrolled donors included narcolepsy type 1 or type 2 patients and healthy controls. General observations from the study: Comparing one patient's CSF and blood CD4+ clonotypes highlighted HCRT- and TRIB2-specific autoreactive clonotypes. Autoreactive clone sequences were missing from some blood memory CD4+ repertoires. Healthy controls reportedly lacked the autoreactive clonotypes serially found in patients' blood.

The CDR3 runs to 15 residues. This rearrangement joins TRBV21-1 to TRBJ2-3; TRBD2, the table's D call, lacks a check against the DNA. TRBV21-1 is a pseudogene. The source of this sequence is a human donor in good health. Sequenced sample: memory (CD45RA-) CD4+ T cells from blood. CDR3 coding DNA: TGTGCCACAGTTAAGCGGGCCGACGGGAGGGATACGCAGTATTTT. Residues: CATVKRADGRDTQYF.